Presented here are 11 T cell receptor beta chains from one specimen sequenced in a study of T cell responses to AZD1222 COVID-19 vaccine. The repertoire was sequenced with immunoSEQ multiplex PCR; TCRdb's copy has only in-frame clones and lacks some. Counted here are about 84,000 clones, approximately 83% occurring once; the ten biggest clones make up about 12%. The sequenced sample was peripheral blood, obtained 28 days after the second AZD1222 dose. These TCRs come from an adult who received the AZD1222 COVID-19 vaccine.

This sequence joins TRBV29-1 and TRBJ2-1; 13 bases line up with TRBD2. This CDR3 has 15 amino acids. Germline V CDR1 and CDR2: SQVTM, ANQGSEA. V was pared by 3 bases and J by 5 bases, with 4 bases of the junction left unmatched. The CDR3 DNA reads as TGCAGCGTTGATTCACTAGCGGGGGGGAACAATGAGCAGTTCTTC. This sequence encodes CSVDSLAGGNNEQFF.

V is TRBV6-6 and J is TRBJ1-2; 12 bases match TRBD1. Germline loops: CDR1 MNHNY, CDR2 SVGAGI (reference sequence). V lost 4 bases and J lost 8; bases outside the gene matches: 11. CDR3 length: 16 amino acids. The CDR3 loop is CASSSAGTGGGEGYTF. CDR3 nucleotides: TGTGCCAGCAGTTCAGCCGGGACAGGGGGCGGCGAAGGCTACACCTTC.

The chain is built from TRBV5-4 and TRBJ2-1; D gene ambiguous. This CDR3 has 14 residues. Germline CDR1 and CDR2: SGHNT and YYREEE (reference sequence). V was clipped by 0 bases and J by 5 bases, with 9 bases between them. The chain's CDR3 is CASSLVGSHNEQFF. The CDR3 DNA reads TGTGCCAGCAGCTTGGTGGGTTCCCACAATGAGCAGTTCTTC.

The J gene is TRBJ2-7, the V gene TRBV5-6, with D possibly matching TRBD2 (6 bases). CDR1 is SGHDT, CDR2 YYEEEE, per germline. Trimming removed 3 bases from V and 4 bases from J, with 11 bases in between. This CDR3 is built from 13 residues. The CDR3 loop reads CASSSVDYYEQYV. In DNA form, the CDR3 reads TGTGCCAGCAGCTCTGTGGACTATTACGAGCAGTACGTC.

The V gene is TRBV9, the J gene TRBJ2-3; a possible D gene is TRBD2 (6 bases). This CDR3 region has 13 residues. Per the germline V gene, CDR1 is SGDLS and CDR2 is YYNGEE. Trimming stripped 4 bases from V and 6 bases from J, with 12 bases between. DNA of the CDR3: TGTGCCAGCAGCACCCTAGCGTGGGATACGCAGTATTTT. It translates to CASSTLAWDTQYF.

The rearrangement joins TRBV10-3 to TRBJ2-7; 9 bases fit TRBD2. This CDR3 is 14 amino acids long. V lost 3 bases and J lost 8; bases outside the gene matches: 8. Per germline, CDR1 ENHRY and CDR2 SYGVKD. This CDR3 is CAISESGGRDQQYF. In DNA form, the CDR3 reads TGTGCCATCAGTGAATCGGGCGGGAGGGATCAGCAGTACTTC.

The chain is built from TRBV3-1 (or the pseudogene TRBV3-2) and TRBJ2-2; TRBD2 might be the D (5 bases). The CDR3 contains 14 residues. V was pared by 6 bases and J by 7 bases, with 15 bases between. Per the germline V gene, CDR1 is LGHDT and CDR2 is YNNKEL (reference sequence). Here the CDR3 reads CASRIDPAGGELFF. The CDR3 DNA is TGTGCCAGCAGGATCGACCCTGCGGGCGGGGAGCTGTTTTTT.

The chain combines TRBV5-5 with TRBJ1-5, with D unresolved. This CDR3 contains 14 residues. Trimming left V 1 base short and J 6 bases short, with 11 bases between. In germline, CDR1 is SGHKS, CDR2 YYEKEE (reference sequence). CDR3 in DNA: TGTGCCAGCAGCTTGTCTAGGGAAGGTCAGCCCCAGCATTTT. As protein: CASSLSREGQPQHF.

This chain uses TRBV19 with TRBJ2-5; 11 bases are a match to TRBD2. The trim removed 2 bases at V and 5 bases at J, leaving 16 bases unmatched. Per germline, CDR1 LNHDA and CDR2 SQIVND (reference sequence). The CDR3 sequence is 19 residues long. CDR3 sequence reads: CASSIKLLGLAGSWETQYF. For the CDR3, the DNA is TGTGCCAGTAGTATAAAGCTTCTAGGACTAGCGGGTTCGTGGGAGACCCAGTACTTC.

The V call is TRBV7-2, the J call TRBJ1-2; 8 bases are shared with TRBD1. The V segment lost 6 bases and the J segment 4 bases; nucleotides outside the gene matches: 7. In germline, CDR1 is SGHTA, CDR2 FQGNSA. The CDR3 length is 14 residues. Here the CDR3 reads CASRSTGVSYGYTF. The CDR3 nucleotides read TGTGCCAGCAGATCGACAGGGGTGAGCTATGGCTACACCTTC.

This clone was counted a few times. V and J are TRBV30 and TRBJ1-1, with 8 bases lining up with TRBD1. Per germline, CDR1 GTSNPN and CDR2 SVGIG (reference sequence). The V segment lost 2 bases and the J segment 1 base; nucleotides outside the gene matches: 3. CDR3 size: 14 residues. The CDR3 DNA sequence: TGTGCCTGGAGTCGTGGACAGGGGAACACTGAAGCTTTCTTT. It yields the protein CAWSRGQGNTEAFF.